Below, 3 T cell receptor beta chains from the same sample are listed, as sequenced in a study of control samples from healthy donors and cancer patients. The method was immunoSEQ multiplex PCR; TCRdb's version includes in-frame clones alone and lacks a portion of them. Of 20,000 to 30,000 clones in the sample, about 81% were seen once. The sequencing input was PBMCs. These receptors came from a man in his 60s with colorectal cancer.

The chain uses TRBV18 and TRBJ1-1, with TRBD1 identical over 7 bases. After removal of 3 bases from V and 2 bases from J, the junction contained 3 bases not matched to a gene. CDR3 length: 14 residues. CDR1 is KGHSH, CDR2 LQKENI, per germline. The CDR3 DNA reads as TGTGCCAGCTCACCGACAGGGCTAAACACTGAAGCTTTCTTT. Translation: CASSPTGLNTEAFF.

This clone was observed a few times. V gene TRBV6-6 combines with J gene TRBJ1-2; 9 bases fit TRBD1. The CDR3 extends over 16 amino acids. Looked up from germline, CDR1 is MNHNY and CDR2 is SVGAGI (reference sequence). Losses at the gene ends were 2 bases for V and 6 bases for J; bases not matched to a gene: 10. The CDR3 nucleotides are TGTGCCAGCAGTTACGTCGGGACAGGGAGCGTGCATGGCTACACCTTC. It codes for CASSYVGTGSVHGYTF.

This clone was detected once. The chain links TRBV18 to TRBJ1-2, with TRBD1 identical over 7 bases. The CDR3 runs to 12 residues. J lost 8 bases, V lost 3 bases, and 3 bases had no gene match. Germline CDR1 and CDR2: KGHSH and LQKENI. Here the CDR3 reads CASSPGTVGYTF. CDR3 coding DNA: TGTGCCAGCTCACCCGGGACAGTCGGCTACACCTTC.